This T cell receptor (beta chain) was captured in a study of blood T cell repertoires in COVID-19. Some clones are missing from TCRdb's copy, which holds only in-frame ones; the method was immunoSEQ multiplex PCR. The sample consists of over 85,000 clones, around 82% of them appearing once. After removal of 7 bases from V and 6 bases from J, the junction contained 8 bases not matched to a gene. The CDR3 spans 15 residues. CDR1 is SGHVS and CDR2 is FQNEAQ in the germline V gene. The clonotype originates from a human donor in a cohort sampled during active COVID-19. The sample comprised peripheral blood. The chain uses TRBV7-8 and TRBJ2-3; TRBD2 matches 12 bases. CDR3 loop: CASNLLAGGFDTQYF. DNA of the CDR3: TGTGCCAGCAACCTTCTAGCGGGGGGGTTTGATACGCAGTATTTT.